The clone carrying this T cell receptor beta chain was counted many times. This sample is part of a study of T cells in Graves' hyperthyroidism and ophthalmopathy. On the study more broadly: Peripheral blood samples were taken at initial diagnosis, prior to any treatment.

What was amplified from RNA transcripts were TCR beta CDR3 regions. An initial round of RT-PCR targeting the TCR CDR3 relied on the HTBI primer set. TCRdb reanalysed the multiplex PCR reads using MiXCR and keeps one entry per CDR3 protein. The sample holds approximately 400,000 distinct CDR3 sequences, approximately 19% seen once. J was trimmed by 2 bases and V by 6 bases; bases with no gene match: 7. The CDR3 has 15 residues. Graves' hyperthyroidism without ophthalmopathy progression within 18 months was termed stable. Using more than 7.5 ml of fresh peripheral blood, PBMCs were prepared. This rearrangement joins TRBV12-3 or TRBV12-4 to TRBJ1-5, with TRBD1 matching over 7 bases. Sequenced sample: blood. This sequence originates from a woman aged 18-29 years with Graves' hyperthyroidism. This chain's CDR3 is CASRNGQAGNQPQHF. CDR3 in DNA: TGTGCCAGCAGGAATGGACAGGCGGGCAATCAGCCCCAGCATTTT.